This section outlines one T cell receptor (beta chain) sequence together with its context. This sample was taken from a study of T cell responses to AZD1222 COVID-19 vaccine. Only in-frame clones appear in the TCRdb table, and some are missing; sequencing was by immunoSEQ multiplex PCR. Of 120,000 to 150,000 clones in the sample, approximately 90% are singletons; the top ten hold 1.9%. The V gene lost 1 base and the J gene lost 7 bases, with 10 bases spanning the gap. CDR3 length: 14 residues. The V gene's germline CDR1 is SGHTA and CDR2 FQGNSA. This chain links TRBV7-2 with TRBJ2-2, with a possible D match to TRBD1 (5 bases). The TCR originated in an adult who received the AZD1222 COVID-19 vaccine. This specimen consisted of peripheral blood, obtained 28 days after the second AZD1222 dose. The DNA for the CDR3 is TGTGCCAGCAGCTTAGGACAGCACGGCGGGGAGCTGTTTTTT. This codes for CASSLGQHGGELFF.